Listed below are T cell receptor beta chains from one sample, sequenced in a study of somatic mutations in cytotoxic T cells in rheumatoid arthritis. The data were produced by immunoSEQ multiplex PCR, yet TCRdb's version contains in-frame clones alone and is incomplete. The sample includes about 15,000 clones, about 81% of them seen just once. Sequenced sample: CD8+ T cells sorted from blood. Receptors originate from an adult with rheumatoid arthritis. The CDR3 runs from the conserved cysteine through the conserved F or W. The order of the fields is J gene, V gene, CDR3 protein.

J gene: TRBJ2-5; V gene: TRBV6-1; CDR3 protein: CASAFPGNQETQYF
J gene: TRBJ2-7; V gene: TRBV7-9; CDR3 protein: CASSETSGSAYEQYF
J gene: TRBJ2-2; V gene: TRBV14; CDR3 protein: CASSDRDSRNTGELFF
J gene: TRBJ2-1; V gene: TRBV29-1; CDR3 protein: CSAVGQGGNEQFF
J gene: TRBJ2-1; V gene: TRBV4-1; CDR3 protein: CASSQDWGTSGRFDEQFF
J gene: TRBJ1-5; V gene: TRBV19; CDR3 protein: CASSIVGGGDANQPQHF
J gene: TRBJ2-3; V gene: TRBV7-6; CDR3 protein: CASSLSGGSTDTQYF
J gene: TRBJ2-7; V gene: TRBV30; CDR3 protein: CAWSVAGTYEQYF
J gene: TRBJ2-5; V gene: TRBV5-1; CDR3 protein: CASRDSTSETQYF
J gene: TRBJ1-1; V gene: TRBV30; CDR3 protein: CAWSPILSHTEAFF
J gene: TRBJ2-1; V gene: TRBV14; CDR3 protein: CASSHGTGRISYNEQFF